This record covers a single T cell receptor (beta chain). Its antigen is still unknown. Purities in excess of 95% were seen in all sorted populations. V lost 6 bases, J lost 6 bases, and 18 bases lay in between. The germline CDR1 and CDR2 sequences are SNHLY and FYNNEI. The CDR3 spans 14 residues. Investigators reverse transcribed all isolated RNA, so they sequenced expressed TCRB transcripts. Sequencing used immunoSEQ multiplex PCR; TCRdb keeps in-frame clones, though not all of them. The sample lists fewer than 350,000 clones; about 20% were seen once. The sample comes from a study of beta chain features in type 1 diabetes. Notes on the study in general: Type 1 diabetes patients had TCRB CDR3s that were shorter (moderately but significantly so) in all four CD4+ subsets. VDJ junctions from patients with type 1 diabetes contained fewer insertions and more deletions.

The rearrangement uses TRBV2 and TRBJ2-7; D is unclear. This TCR was sampled from a woman under 30 in good health. Material: naive CD4+ T cells from blood. CDR3 sequence reads: CASSVSIPPVEQYF. The CDR3 nucleotides are TGTGCCAGCAGCGTTTCAATCCCCCCGGTCGAGCAGTACTTC.